This entry lists 15 T cell receptor beta chains sequenced from one sample in a study of T cell repertoires in cytomegalovirus infection. TCRdb re-called the reads with MiXCR, one entry per CDR3 protein. The table has some 120,000 distinct CDR3 sequences, about 31% seen once; the top ten hold roughly 50%. These receptors have no identified antigens. The source was CD8+ T cells from cultured PBMCs, collected from culture after CMV antigen stimulation. The receptors here all came from a human donor in good health (CMV status not recorded). Some clones in this sample may be carry-over from other donors' samples.

V usage is TRBV19 and J usage is TRBJ2-1; D may be TRBD2 (6 bases). CDR1 and CDR2 (germline): LNHDA, SQIVND (reference sequence). V shed 5 bases and J shed 9 bases, with 17 bases lying between them. This CDR3 is 14 amino acids long. The chain's CDR3 is CASSSVGGLSEQFF. The CDR3 region has the DNA TGTGCCAGTAGTTCGGTGGGGGGACTCTCTGAGCAGTTCTTC.

V gene TRBV2 combines with J gene TRBJ1-4; D is perhaps TRBD1 (5 bases). Trimming stripped 2 bases from V and 8 bases from J, with 15 bases between. Germline CDR1 is SNHLY and CDR2 is FYNNEI. The CDR3 has 15 amino acids. CDR3 sequence: CASSEMARVEEKLFF. The CDR3 DNA follows: TGTGCCAGCAGTGAAATGGCCAGGGTGGAAGAAAAACTGTTTTTT.

The chain couples TRBV29-1 to TRBJ1-1; D is uncertain. Germline V gives CDR1 SQVTM, CDR2 ANQGSEA. The CDR3 is 14 residues long. In DNA form, the CDR3 reads TGCAGTACAACAGAGCAGACTCTTGGGGCTGAAGCTTTCTTT. As protein: CSTTEQTLGAEAFF.

This clonotype appeared many times. This chain joins TRBV7-2 and TRBJ1-5; 9 bases are shared with TRBD1. The germline CDR1 and CDR2 sequences are SGHTA and FQGNSA. Trimming took 4 bases from V and 4 from J; bases not matched to a gene: 2. The CDR3 is 14 amino acids. This chain's CDR3 is CASSSTGGNQPQHF. The CDR3 nucleotides are TGTGCCAGCAGCTCGACAGGGGGGAATCAGCCCCAGCATTTT.

This clonotype has just a few counts. This chain uses TRBV19 with TRBJ2-7, with 7 bases that match TRBD1. The CDR3 runs to 15 residues. Germline V gene data show CDR1 as LNHDA and CDR2 as SQIVND (reference sequence). The trim removed 0 bases at V and 0 bases at J, leaving 2 bases unmatched. The chain's CDR3 is CASSIDRDSSYEQYF. CDR3 DNA: TGTGCCAGTAGTATAGATCGGGACAGCTCCTACGAGCAGTACTTC.

This clonotype was recorded at least ten times. V is TRBV14 and J is TRBJ1-4; D is unresolved. Trimming removed 4 bases from V and 2 bases from J, with 5 bases in between. The CDR3 spans 13 residues. Germline V gene data show CDR1 as SGHDN and CDR2 as FVKESK. The CDR3 sequence: CASSPFTNEKLFF. The CDR3 DNA follows: TGTGCCAGCAGCCCCTTTACTAATGAAAAACTGTTTTTT.

This clonotype showed up just a few times. The rearrangement uses TRBV11-2 and TRBJ2-5; D gene uncertain. Germline V gene lookup returns CDR1 SGHAT and CDR2 FQNNGV. V lost 3 bases and J lost 1, with 12 bases in between. The CDR3 runs to 15 residues. In DNA, the CDR3 is TGTGCCAGCAGCTTTAGCATCTTAGTCCAAGAGACCCAGTACTTC. Translating it yields CASSFSILVQETQYF.

The V gene is TRBV7-8, the J gene TRBJ2-7; 12 nucleotides match TRBD1. Trimming removed 5 bases from V and 5 bases from J; junction bases left unmatched: 13. The CDR3 is 17 amino acids. Germline CDR1 reads SGHVS; CDR2 reads FQNEAQ. The CDR3 nucleotides read TGTGCCAGCAGCCAAGGGACAGGGGGCATCCTAGGCGACGAGCAGTACTTC. This encodes CASSQGTGGILGDEQYF. The full variable domain, with the rest looked up from reference TRBV7-8 and TRBJ2-7, is GAGVSQSPRYKVAKRGQDVALRCDPISGHVSLFWYQQALGQGPEFLTYFQNEAQLDKSGLPSDRFFAERPEGSVSTLKIQRTQQEDSAVYLCASSQGTGGILGDEQYFGPGTRLTVT.

This chain connects TRBV20-1 to TRBJ1-1; the match to TRBD1 covers 7 bases. The CDR3 is 12 amino acids. The J segment lost 3 bases and the V segment lost 6 bases, leaving 4 bases of the junction unmatched. The germline CDR1 and CDR2 sequences are DFQATT and SNEGSKA (reference sequence). CDR3 sequence (DNA): TGCAGTGCCACACAGGGGTACACTGAAGCTTTCTTT. Its translation is CSATQGYTEAFF.

This clonotype was observed at least ten times. The chain joins TRBV7-2 to TRBJ2-2, with a possible D match to TRBD1 (5 bases). Germline V gene lookup returns CDR1 SGHTA and CDR2 FQGNSA. Trimming pared 3 bases from V and 2 bases from J, leaving 10 bases between. The CDR3 consists of 15 residues. The CDR3 is CASSFPGHNTGELFF. The CDR3 nucleotides read TGTGCCAGCAGCTTCCCAGGACATAACACCGGGGAGCTGTTTTTT.

This clonotype was seen a few times. The rearrangement links TRBV6-2 or TRBV6-3 to TRBJ1-2; D is uncertain. This CDR3 contains 11 residues. The V end lost 2 bases, the J end lost 6 bases, and 4 bases lay between the germline ends. Germline V CDR1 and CDR2: MNHEY, SVGEGT. The CDR3 reads CASSYPDGYTF. The CDR3 nucleotides read TGTGCCAGCAGTTACCCAGATGGCTACACCTTC.

This rearrangement joins TRBV10-3 to TRBJ2-1; no reliable D call. Germline V CDR1 and CDR2: ENHRY, SYGVKD. The CDR3 spans 11 residues. Trimming left V 5 bases short and J 6 bases short, with 5 bases between. The CDR3, as DNA: TGTGCCATCAGTTGGGGCAATGAGCAGTTCTTC. As protein: CAISWGNEQFF.

This clonotype occurred a few times. The rearrangement links TRBV7-4 to TRBJ2-1; TRBD1 matches 12 bases. CDR3 length equals 15 residues. Per germline, CDR1 SGHVT and CDR2 SQSDAQ. V shed 5 bases and J 6 bases; nucleotides not matched to a gene: 5. CDR3: CASSQGTGGRNEQFF. The CDR3 DNA is TGTGCCAGCAGCCAAGGGACAGGGGGCCGCAATGAGCAGTTCTTC.

The rearrangement joins TRBV11-2 to TRBJ1-4; D is unclear. The V and J ends lost 1 base and 2 bases respectively, with 11 bases between them. The V gene's germline CDR1 is SGHAT and CDR2 FQNNGV. This CDR3 region has 16 residues. CDR3 nucleotides: TGTGCCAGCAGCTTAGTTGCGGGGTTTACTAATGAAAAACTGTTTTTT. Amino acids: CASSLVAGFTNEKLFF. The full variable domain, rest sourced from reference TRBV11-2 and TRBJ1-4, is EAGVAQSPRYKIIEKRQSVAFWCNPISGHATLYWYQQILGQGPKLLIQFQNNGVVDDSQLPKDRFSAERLKGVDSTLKIQPAKLEDSAVYLCASSLVAGFTNEKLFFGSGTQLSVL.

In its sample, this clonotype was seen a few times. The chain recombines TRBV20-1 with TRBJ2-7; TRBD1 is a possible D gene (5 bases). V was cut by 2 bases and J by 0 bases, with 11 bases left in between. The CDR3 spans 14 residues. Per the germline V gene, CDR1 is DFQATT and CDR2 is SNEGSKA (reference sequence). CDR3 DNA: TGCAGTGCTAGAATATACAGGAGCTCCTACGAGCAGTACTTC. This codes for CSARIYRSSYEQYF.